Shown below are 27 T cell receptor beta chains from a single sample sequenced in a study of T cell repertoires in urothelial bladder cancer. Data came from immunoSEQ multiplex PCR; TCRdb stores just in-frame clones and leaves some out. The table shows several thousand clones, with approximately 52% occurring only once. Sequencing was carried out using tumor-infiltrating cells from bladder cancer. The receptors were sampled from a human donor with urothelial carcinoma.

This chain links TRBV5-1 with TRBJ1-2; D perhaps matches TRBD1 (5 bases). V was trimmed by 1 base and J by 7 bases, leaving 11 bases between them. CDR1 SGHRS and CDR2 YFSETQ come from the germline V gene. The CDR3 has 13 amino acids. CDR3: CASSLRQGGGYTF. The CDR3 DNA sequence: TGCGCCAGCAGCTTGAGGCAGGGCGGTGGCTACACCTTC. Variable domain in full (rest from reference TRBV5-1 and TRBJ1-2): KAGVTQTPRYLIKTRGQQVTLSCSPISGHRSVSWYQQTPGQGLQFLFEYFSETQRNKGNFPGRFSGRQFSNSRSEMNVSTLELGDSALYLCASSLRQGGGYTFGSGTRLTVV.

The rearrangement uses TRBV6-5 and TRBJ2-7; D ambiguous. CDR3 length: 12 amino acids. Trimming cost V 5 bases and J 4 bases, with 9 bases left between them. Germline CDR1 is MNHEY and CDR2 is SVGAGI. CDR3 sequence (DNA): TGTGCCAGCAGTGGAACTTTATACGAGCAGTACTTC. It specifies CASSGTLYEQYF.

This clone was counted between two and nine times. The rearrangement links TRBV11-2 to TRBJ1-2; D unresolved. From germline, CDR1 is SGHAT and CDR2 FQNNGV. The CDR3 is made up of 11 amino acids. The germline V and J ends were trimmed by 0 bases and 5 bases, with 1 base remaining between them. CDR3 in DNA: TGTGCCAGCAGCTTAGATTATGGCTACACCTTC. Translation gives CASSLDYGYTF. Complete variable domain (other parts from reference TRBV11-2 and TRBJ1-2): EAGVAQSPRYKIIEKRQSVAFWCNPISGHATLYWYQQILGQGPKLLIQFQNNGVVDDSQLPKDRFSAERLKGVDSTLKIQPAKLEDSAVYLCASSLDYGYTFGSGTRLTVV.

This chain links TRBV6-6 with TRBJ2-2, with 8 bases that match TRBD1. Looked up from germline, CDR1 is MNHNY and CDR2 is SVGAGI (reference sequence). The CDR3 spans 15 residues. V was clipped by 5 bases and J by 5 bases; unmatched bases: 7. The CDR3 DNA is TGTGCCAGCAGTCAGCAGGGGGCGCATACCGGGGAGCTGTTTTTT. Its protein is CASSQQGAHTGELFF.

V usage is TRBV2 and J usage is TRBJ1-1; D is perhaps TRBD1 (5 bases). Germline V gene lookup returns CDR1 SNHLY and CDR2 FYNNEI. The ends were cut back, 0 bases at V and 4 bases at J, with 12 bases in the middle. The CDR3 length is 15 residues. The CDR3 nucleotides are TGTGCCAGCAGTGAAGCGCTGGCAGGGAGCACTGAAGCTTTCTTT. Its protein is CASSEALAGSTEAFF.

The chain is built from TRBV11-3 and TRBJ2-1; no definite D call. Trimming removed 3 bases at V and 5 bases at J, with 8 bases between. CDR1 and CDR2 (germline): SGHNT, YENEEA. CDR3 length: 13 residues. The CDR3 loop is CASSFRTNNEQFF. The CDR3 DNA reads as TGTGCCAGCAGCTTTCGAACTAACAATGAGCAGTTCTTC. Using reference TRBV11-3 and TRBJ2-1 for the parts outside the CDR3, the full variable domain is EAGVVQSPRYKIIEKKQPVAFWCNPISGHNTLYWYLQNLGQGPELLIRYENEEAVDDSQLPKDRFSAERLKGVDSTLKIQPAELGDSAVYLCASSFRTNNEQFFGPGTRLTVL.

The CDR3 spells CASSQDRRGSGREYF. CDR3 bases: TGTGCCAGCAGCCAAGATCGGCGGGGAAGCGGTCGTGAGTACTTC. The rearrangement joins TRBV14 to TRBJ2-7; weak D call: TRBD2 (6 bases). Germline CDR1 is SGHDN and CDR2 is FVKESK. The V and J ends lost 0 bases and 11 bases respectively, with 20 bases between them. CDR3 length: 15 residues. The whole variable domain, remainder taken from reference TRBV14 and TRBJ2-7, is EAGVTQFPSHSVIEKGQTVTLRCDPISGHDNLYWYRRVMGKEIKFLLHFVKESKQDESGMPNNRFLAERTGGTYSTLKVQPAELEDSGVYFCASSQDRRGSGREYFGPGTRLTVT.

The chain has TRBV4-3 and TRBJ1-2, with D possibly matching TRBD1 (5 bases). V was clipped by 6 bases and J by 6 bases, with 11 bases between them. Germline CDR1 and CDR2: LGHNA and YSLEER. The CDR3 has 12 residues. CDR3 DNA: TGCGCCAGCAGTTCAGGGAGAGATGGCTACACCTTC. This translates into CASSSGRDGYTF.

This clone was recorded only once. The same CDR3 can be traced to other DNA sequences in this sample. The chain has TRBV29-1 and TRBJ1-2, with D perhaps TRBD1 (5 bases). Trimming left V 0 bases short and J 8 bases short, with 10 bases between. This CDR3 spans 12 amino acids. Germline CDR1 SQVTM, CDR2 ANQGSEA. In nucleotides, the CDR3 is TGCAGCGTTGAAGATCCGGGGGGGGGCTACACCTTC. Protein product: CSVEDPGGGYTF.

For the CDR3, the DNA is TGCGCCAGCAGAGGAGGGGCGCTTGAGCAGTACTTC. Translating gives CASRGGALEQYF. This chain connects TRBV10-2 to TRBJ2-7; D might be TRBD2 (6 bases). Germline-derived CDR1 and CDR2 are WSHSY and SAAADI. The CDR3 contains 12 residues. The V end was cut by 6 bases, the J end by 7 bases, with 13 bases between.

V is TRBV4-1 and J is TRBJ1-1, with TRBD1 identical over 12 bases. V trimming: 4 bases; J trimming: 3 bases; junction bases outside the gene matches: 6. This CDR3 is built from 16 residues. CDR1 MGHRA and CDR2 YSYEKL come from the germline V gene. CDR3 in amino acids: CASSRGQGASYTEAFF. Here the CDR3 DNA reads TGCGCCAGCAGCCGGGGACAGGGGGCCTCTTACACTGAAGCTTTCTTT.

The chain combines TRBV12-5 with TRBJ2-3; D is possibly TRBD1 (6 bases). Trimming took 7 bases from V and 0 from J, leaving 11 bases between them. The V gene's germline CDR1 is LGHNT and CDR2 FRNRAP. CDR3 length equals 14 residues. CDR3 sequence reads: CASAEQGSTDTQYF. CDR3 DNA sequence: TGTGCTAGTGCCGAACAGGGCAGCACAGATACGCAGTATTTT.

By sample share, this clone is medium-sized. The chain couples TRBV5-1 to TRBJ1-6; 10 positions agree with TRBD1. The CDR3 consists of 14 residues. CDR1 is SGHRS, CDR2 YFSETQ, per germline. Unmatched junction bases numbered 4, after V lost 3 bases and J lost 10 bases. This CDR3 reads CASSSGTGVSPLHF. CDR3 DNA sequence: TGCGCCAGCAGCTCGGGGACAGGGGTATCACCCCTCCACTTT.

The chain joins TRBV5-1 to TRBJ2-7, with 7 bases identical to TRBD2. CDR1 SGHRS and CDR2 YFSETQ come from the germline V gene. V gave up 2 bases and J gave up 5 bases; unmatched junction bases: 10. This CDR3 contains 15 residues. The CDR3 spells CASSLVGEGIHEQYF. CDR3 in DNA: TGCGCCAGCAGCTTAGTGGGGGAGGGCATCCACGAGCAGTACTTC.

The chain employs TRBV6-5 and TRBJ1-2; D is perhaps TRBD1 (5 bases). The V and J ends lost 2 bases and 4 bases respectively, with 11 bases between them. The CDR3 loop spans 14 amino acids. Germline assignment: CDR1 MNHEY and CDR2 SVGAGI. The CDR3 nucleotides are TGTGCCAGCAGTTACGACAGATCCCCCTATGGCTACACCTTC. It encodes CASSYDRSPYGYTF.

This chain connects TRBV30 to TRBJ1-5, with 8 bases identical to TRBD1. Trimming at V came to 3 bases and at J to 3 bases, leaving 7 bases not matched to a gene. Germline V CDR1 and CDR2: GTSNPN, SVGIG (reference sequence). This CDR3 region has 15 residues. The CDR3 DNA sequence: TGTGCCTGGAGACCTGGGACAGGACTCAATCAGCCCCAGCATTTT. Its protein product is CAWRPGTGLNQPQHF.

CDR3 sequence: CASSQWRLGNTEAFF. The CDR3 region has the DNA TGTGCCAGCAGCCAATGGCGGTTAGGTAACACTGAAGCTTTCTTT. The chain carries TRBV14 and TRBJ1-1; D gene uncertain. CDR3 length equals 15 residues. V was pared by 2 bases and J by 2 bases, with 12 bases between. The germline V gene encodes CDR1 SGHDN and CDR2 FVKESK.

The chain combines TRBV19 with TRBJ2-7; the match to TRBD2 covers 12 bases. V shed 5 bases, J shed 3 bases, and the junction held 8 bases outside the gene matches. This CDR3 comprises 16 residues. The V gene's germline CDR1 is LNHDA and CDR2 SQIVND (reference sequence). CDR3 region: CASSLTSGGYFYEQYF. CDR3 in DNA: TGTGCCAGTAGTCTGACTAGCGGGGGATACTTCTACGAGCAGTACTTC. Variable domain in full (rest from reference TRBV19 and TRBJ2-7): DGGITQSPKYLFRKEGQNVTLSCEQNLNHDAMYWYRQDPGQGLRLIYYSQIVNDFQKGDIAEGYSVSREKKESFPLTVTSAQKNPTAFYLCASSLTSGGYFYEQYFGPGTRLTVT.

The V call is TRBV2, the J call TRBJ2-4, with 11 nucleotides matching TRBD1. This CDR3 comprises 17 residues. The germline V gene encodes CDR1 SNHLY and CDR2 FYNNEI. V gave up 4 bases and J gave up 2 bases; unmatched junction bases: 7. The CDR3 DNA reads TGTGCCAGCAGTGGGAGGACAGGGGGCGTAACCAAAAACATTCAGTACTTC. This sequence encodes CASSGRTGGVTKNIQYF.

The genes are TRBV28 and TRBJ1-2; D is ambiguous. The V and J ends lost 3 bases and 3 bases respectively, with 8 bases between them. Germline V gene data show CDR1 as MDHEN and CDR2 as SYDVKM. The CDR3 has 13 amino acids. CDR3 region: CASSLVQDYGYTF. In DNA, the CDR3 is TGTGCCAGCAGTTTGGTCCAGGACTATGGCTACACCTTC.

The J gene is TRBJ2-3, the V gene TRBV11-2; 15 nucleotides line up with TRBD2. Trimming took 6 bases from V and 1 from J; bases not matched to a gene: 5. The V gene's germline CDR1 is SGHAT and CDR2 FQNNGV. This CDR3 is built from 17 residues. As DNA, the CDR3 is TGTGCCAGCAGTACGGGACTAGCGGGGGGAGGCACAGATACGCAGTATTTT. Its translation is CASSTGLAGGGTDTQYF. The entire variable domain, with the rest obtained from reference TRBV11-2 and TRBJ2-3, is as follows: EAGVAQSPRYKIIEKRQSVAFWCNPISGHATLYWYQQILGQGPKLLIQFQNNGVVDDSQLPKDRFSAERLKGVDSTLKIQPAKLEDSAVYLCASSTGLAGGGTDTQYFGPGTRLTVL.

The chain joins TRBV7-9 to TRBJ2-5; D might be TRBD1 (5 bases). The germline V gene has CDR1 SEHNR and CDR2 FQNEAQ (reference sequence). The V gene lost 5 bases and the J gene lost 1 base, with 14 bases spanning the gap. This CDR3 has 15 amino acids. In DNA form, the CDR3 reads TGTGCCAGCAGCCCGCCAGGGATACTCCAAGAGACCCAGTACTTC. It translates to CASSPPGILQETQYF.

This clone was seen a handful of times. The V call is TRBV19, the J call TRBJ1-1; no clear D. This CDR3 has 13 amino acids. The V gene lost 7 bases and the J gene lost 4 bases, with 13 bases spanning the gap. Germline values: CDR1 LNHDA, CDR2 SQIVND (reference sequence). CDR3 DNA: TGTGCCAGTAAGAAAACTGGGTTCACTGAAGCTTTCTTT. As protein: CASKKTGFTEAFF.

The chain carries TRBV11-2 and TRBJ1-2; no firm D call. The CDR3 consists of 13 residues. CDR1 is SGHAT and CDR2 is FQNNGV in the germline V gene. V shed 1 base and J shed 4 bases, with 7 bases lying between them. CDR3: CASSLGHFYGYTF. Here the CDR3 DNA reads TGTGCCAGCAGCTTAGGGCATTTCTATGGCTACACCTTC. Based on the CDR3 plus reference TRBV11-2 and TRBJ1-2, the full variable domain is EAGVAQSPRYKIIEKRQSVAFWCNPISGHATLYWYQQILGQGPKLLIQFQNNGVVDDSQLPKDRFSAERLKGVDSTLKIQPAKLEDSAVYLCASSLGHFYGYTFGSGTRLTVV.

The CDR3 loop reads CASSLEARGTEAFF. The CDR3 DNA reads TGTGCCAGCAGCTTGGAAGCCAGGGGGACTGAAGCTTTCTTT. This chain connects TRBV5-4 to TRBJ1-1, with 7 bases that match TRBD1. After removal of 0 bases from V and 5 bases from J, the junction contained 4 bases not matched to a gene. There are 14 residues in the CDR3. Germline CDR1 and CDR2: SGHNT and YYREEE (reference sequence). Complete variable domain (other parts from reference TRBV5-4 and TRBJ1-1): ETGVTQSPTHLIKTRGQQVTLRCSSQSGHNTVSWYQQALGQGPQFIFQYYREEENGRGNFPPRFSGLQFPNYSSELNVNALELDDSALYLCASSLEARGTEAFFGQGTRLTVV.

Sample share makes this clone medium-sized. CDR3 region: CASSPMETTGSGNQPQHF. Here the CDR3 DNA reads TGTGCCAGCAGTCCAATGGAAACGACAGGGTCGGGCAATCAGCCCCAGCATTTT. The chain links TRBV27 to TRBJ1-5; TRBD1 matches 7 bases. From germline, CDR1 is MNHEY and CDR2 SMNVEV (reference sequence). This CDR3 contains 18 residues. V gave up 5 bases and J gave up 2 bases; unmatched junction bases: 15.

In its sample, this clone ranks as medium-sized. The genes are TRBV9 and TRBJ1-6; 10 nucleotides line up with TRBD1. CDR3 length equals 20 residues. Germline trimming cut 4 bases from V and 0 bases from J; bases unmatched to any gene: 13. The germline CDR1 and CDR2 sequences are SGDLS and YYNGEE. The CDR3 nucleotides are TGTGCCAGCAGCTTGTCTGGGGGACAGGGGATTTTCTCCTATAATTCACCCCTCCACTTT. Protein sequence: CASSLSGGQGIFSYNSPLHF. The full variable domain, rest sourced from reference TRBV9 and TRBJ1-6, is DSGVTQTPKHLITATGQRVTLRCSPRSGDLSVYWYQQSLDQGLQFLIQYYNGEERAKGNILERFSAQQFPDLHSELNLSSLELGDSALYFCASSLSGGQGIFSYNSPLHFGNGTRLTVT.